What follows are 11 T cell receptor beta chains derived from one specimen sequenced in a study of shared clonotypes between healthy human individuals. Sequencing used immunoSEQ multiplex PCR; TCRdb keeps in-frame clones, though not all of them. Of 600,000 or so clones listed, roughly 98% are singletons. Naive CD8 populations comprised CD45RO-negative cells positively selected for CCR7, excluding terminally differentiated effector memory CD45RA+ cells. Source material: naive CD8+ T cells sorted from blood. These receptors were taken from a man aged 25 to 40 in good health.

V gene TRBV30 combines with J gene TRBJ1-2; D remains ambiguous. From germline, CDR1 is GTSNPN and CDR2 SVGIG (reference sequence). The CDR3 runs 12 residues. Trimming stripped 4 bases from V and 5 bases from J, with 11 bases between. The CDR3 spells CAWNRGKYGYTF. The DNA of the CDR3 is TGTGCCTGGAACCGAGGAAAATATGGCTACACCTTC. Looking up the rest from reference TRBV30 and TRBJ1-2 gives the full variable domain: SQTIHQWPATLVQPVGSPLSLECTVEGTSNPNLYWYRQAAGRGLQLLFYSVGIGQISSEVPQNLSASRPQDRQFILSSKKLLLSDSGFYLCAWNRGKYGYTFGSGTRLTVV.

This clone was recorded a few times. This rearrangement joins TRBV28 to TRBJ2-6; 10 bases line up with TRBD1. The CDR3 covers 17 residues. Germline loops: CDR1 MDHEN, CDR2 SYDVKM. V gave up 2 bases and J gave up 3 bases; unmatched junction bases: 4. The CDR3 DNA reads TGTGCCAGCAGTTTAAGGGACAGGGGAAGTGGGGCCAACGTCCTGACTTTC. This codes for CASSLRDRGSGANVLTF. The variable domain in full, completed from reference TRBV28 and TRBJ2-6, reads DVKVTQSSRYLVKRTGEKVFLECVQDMDHENMFWYRQDPGLGLRLIYFSYDVKMKEKGDIPEGYSVSREKKERFSLILESASTNQTSMYLCASSLRDRGSGANVLTFGAGSRLTVL.

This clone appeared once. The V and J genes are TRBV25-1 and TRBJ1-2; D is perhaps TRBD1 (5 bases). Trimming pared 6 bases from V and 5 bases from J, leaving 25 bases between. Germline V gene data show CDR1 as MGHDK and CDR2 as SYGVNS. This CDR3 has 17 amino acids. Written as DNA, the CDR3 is TGTGCCAGCAGCTCTCTGAGGCTAGACAGAGTAGGATATGGCTACACCTTC. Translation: CASSSLRLDRVGYGYTF.

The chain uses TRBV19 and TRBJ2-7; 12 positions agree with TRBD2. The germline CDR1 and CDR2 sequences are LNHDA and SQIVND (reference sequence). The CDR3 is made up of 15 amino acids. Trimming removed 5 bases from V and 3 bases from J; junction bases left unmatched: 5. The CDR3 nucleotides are TGTGCCAGTAGTCTAGCGGGAGGGCCTATCTACGAGCAGTACTTC. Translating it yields CASSLAGGPIYEQYF.

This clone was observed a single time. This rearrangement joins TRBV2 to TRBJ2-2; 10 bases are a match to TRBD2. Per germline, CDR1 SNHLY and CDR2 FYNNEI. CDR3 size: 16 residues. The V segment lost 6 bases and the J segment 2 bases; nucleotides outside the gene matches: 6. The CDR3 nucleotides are TGTGCCAGCAGCCTTGGGACTAGCGATAACACCGGGGAGCTGTTTTTT. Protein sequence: CASSLGTSDNTGELFF.

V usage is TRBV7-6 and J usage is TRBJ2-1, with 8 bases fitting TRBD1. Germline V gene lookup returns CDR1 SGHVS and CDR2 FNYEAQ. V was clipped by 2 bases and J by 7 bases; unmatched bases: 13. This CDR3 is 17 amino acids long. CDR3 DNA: TGTGCCAGCAGCTTAAGTTCCGGGACAGGTGAGGATAATGAGCAGTTCTTC. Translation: CASSLSSGTGEDNEQFF.

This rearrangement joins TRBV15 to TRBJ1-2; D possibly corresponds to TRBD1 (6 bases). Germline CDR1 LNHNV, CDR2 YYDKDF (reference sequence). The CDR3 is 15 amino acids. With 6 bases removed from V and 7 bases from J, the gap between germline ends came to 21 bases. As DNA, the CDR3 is TGTGCCACCAGTTTAACCAGGGGTGGTCTTTTTGGCTACACCTTC. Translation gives CATSLTRGGLFGYTF.

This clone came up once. The CDR3 is CASSKVQLGLAGVYTGELFF. CDR3 nucleotide sequence: TGTGCCAGCAGCAAAGTGCAATTAGGACTAGCGGGAGTTTACACCGGGGAGCTGTTTTTT. The rearrangement uses TRBV21-1 and TRBJ2-2; the table's TRBD2 call for D was not verified on the DNA. TRBV21-1 has pseudogene status. The CDR3 spans 20 residues.

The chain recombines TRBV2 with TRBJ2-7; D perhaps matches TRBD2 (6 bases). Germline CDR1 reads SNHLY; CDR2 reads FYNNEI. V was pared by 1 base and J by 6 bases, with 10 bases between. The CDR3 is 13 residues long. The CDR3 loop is CASSEGRRGEQYF. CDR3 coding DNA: TGTGCCAGCAGTGAAGGCCGGAGGGGCGAGCAGTACTTC.

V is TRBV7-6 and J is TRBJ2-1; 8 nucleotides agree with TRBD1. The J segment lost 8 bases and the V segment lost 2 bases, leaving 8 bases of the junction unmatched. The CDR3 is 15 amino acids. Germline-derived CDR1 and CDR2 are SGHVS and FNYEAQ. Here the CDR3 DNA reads TGTGCCAGCAGCTTATGGGCAGGGGGCGGGTATGAGCAGTTCTTC. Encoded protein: CASSLWAGGGYEQFF.

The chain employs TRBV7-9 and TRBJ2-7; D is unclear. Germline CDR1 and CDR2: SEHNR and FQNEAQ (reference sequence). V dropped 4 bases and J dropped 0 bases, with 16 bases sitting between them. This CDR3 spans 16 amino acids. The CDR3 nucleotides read TGTGCCAGCAGCTCCCCCCCCAAGCTGGGCTCCTACGAGCAGTACTTC. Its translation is CASSSPPKLGSYEQYF.